Listed here are 19 T cell receptor beta chains from one sample, sequenced in a study of blood T cell repertoires in COVID-19. Profiled with immunoSEQ multiplex PCR; TCRdb holds only in-frame clones, not every one. Among 100,000 to 150,000 clones listed, roughly 90% were seen once. The sample was peripheral blood. These TCRs come from a man aged 60-69 years with COVID-19, enrolled during active disease.

This chain links TRBV27 with TRBJ1-6, with D perhaps TRBD1 (5 bases). The CDR3 spans 14 residues. The V and J ends lost 10 bases and 0 bases respectively, with 10 bases between them. Looked up from germline, CDR1 is MNHEY and CDR2 is SMNVEV (reference sequence). CDR3 loop: CATSRGSYNSPLHF. The CDR3 coding sequence is TGTGCCACCTCAAGGGGCTCCTATAATTCACCCCTCCACTTT.

Only one count was recorded for this clone. V usage is TRBV12-5 and J usage is TRBJ1-6, with D possibly matching TRBD1 (6 bases). Trimming pared 0 bases from V and 8 bases from J, leaving 11 bases between. This CDR3 region has 15 residues. Germline-derived CDR1 and CDR2 are LGHNT and FRNRAP. CDR3 amino acids: CASGLVQGSDSPLHF. CDR3 in DNA: TGTGCTAGTGGTTTGGTACAGGGCTCGGATTCACCCCTCCACTTT.

The rearrangement uses TRBV19 and TRBJ2-1; 8 nucleotides align to TRBD2. With V trimmed by 10 bases and J by 3 bases, 11 bases remained unmatched. Germline loops: CDR1 LNHDA, CDR2 SQIVND (reference sequence). The CDR3 contains 15 residues. The CDR3 nucleotides read TGTGCCACCTCATCTAGCGGGTTTTACTACAATGAGCAGTTCTTC. As protein: CATSSSGFYYNEQFF.

This chain connects TRBV5-4 to TRBJ1-2; unclear D gene. This CDR3 has 12 amino acids. Trimming cost V 0 bases and J 13 bases, with 13 bases left between them. Looked up from germline, CDR1 is SGHNT and CDR2 is YYREEE (reference sequence). Here the CDR3 reads CASSLVGAAGTF. The CDR3, as DNA: TGTGCCAGCAGCTTGGTCGGCGCCGCGGGCACCTTC.

Turning to this clone: The identical CDR3 is also encoded by other nucleotide sequences in the sample. The chain couples TRBV19 to TRBJ2-7, with 10 nucleotides matching TRBD1. The CDR3 contains 15 residues. Per germline, CDR1 LNHDA and CDR2 SQIVND (reference sequence). V was clipped by 5 bases and J by 7 bases; unmatched bases: 11. The CDR3 DNA is TGTGCCAGTAGTCTCCTCGGGACAGGGGTAAGGGAGCAGTACTTC. It specifies CASSLLGTGVREQYF.

This rearrangement joins TRBV5-1 to TRBJ1-1; TRBD1 agrees at 7 bases. Germline CDR1 is SGHRS and CDR2 is YFSETQ. With V trimmed by 5 bases and J by 1 base, 8 bases remained unmatched. CDR3 length: 15 amino acids. CDR3 sequence (DNA): TGCGCCAGCAGGGAGGGGGCGCTACGGAACACTGAAGCTTTCTTT. Translated, it gives CASREGALRNTEAFF.

The chain recombines TRBV3-1 (or the pseudogene TRBV3-2) with TRBJ1-2; 7 bases agree with TRBD1. Germline CDR1 and CDR2: LGHDT and YNNKEL (reference sequence). Unmatched junction bases numbered 9, after V lost 3 bases and J lost 2 bases. The CDR3 covers 16 residues. The CDR3, as DNA: TGTGCCAGCAGCCATTCTCGACAGGGCCTCAACTATGGCTACACCTTC. The encoded protein is CASSHSRQGLNYGYTF.

The J gene is TRBJ1-2, the V gene TRBV7-9, with TRBD1 identical over 10 bases. Germline V gene lookup returns CDR1 SEHNR and CDR2 FQNEAQ (reference sequence). V lost 5 bases to trimming and J lost 1 base; unmatched junction nucleotides: 10. The CDR3 spans 17 residues. CDR3 DNA: TGTGCCAGCAGCGCCTCGGGACAGGGGCGTAATAACTATGGCTACACCTTC. It translates to CASSASGQGRNNYGYTF.

The J gene is TRBJ1-4, the V gene TRBV19; the match to TRBD1 covers 7 bases. Germline V CDR1 and CDR2: LNHDA, SQIVND (reference sequence). V lost 8 bases and J lost 7; bases outside the gene matches: 13. CDR3 length: 15 amino acids. The DNA for the CDR3 is TGTGCCAGTGAAGACAGGGAAGAGGGCCTTGAAAAACTGTTTTTT. It yields the protein CASEDREEGLEKLFF.

This rearrangement joins TRBV5-1 to TRBJ2-3; 10 bases fit TRBD2. Germline loops: CDR1 SGHRS, CDR2 YFSETQ. The CDR3 runs to 17 residues. V shed 0 bases, J shed 6 bases, and the junction held 10 bases outside the gene matches. This chain's CDR3 is CASSLEGLAGVGDTQYF. DNA for the CDR3: TGCGCCAGCAGCTTGGAAGGGCTAGCGGGAGTAGGCGATACGCAGTATTTT.

This clone has just one count. This rearrangement joins TRBV27 to TRBJ2-2; 7 bases are a match to TRBD2. CDR1 is MNHEY, CDR2 SMNVEV, per germline (reference sequence). The CDR3 sequence is 16 residues long. V was pared by 7 bases and J by 6 bases, with 14 bases of the junction left unmatched. CDR3 protein: CASNRAGAAVAGELFF. The CDR3 bases are TGTGCCAGCAATAGGGCGGGAGCGGCGGTCGCCGGGGAGCTGTTTTTT.

The chain combines TRBV4-2 with TRBJ1-3, with 7 bases matching TRBD1. The CDR3 runs 15 residues. The V gene end was trimmed by 1 base and the J gene end by 2 bases; junction bases not matched to a gene: 2. The V gene's germline CDR1 is LGHNA and CDR2 YNFKEQ. The CDR3 spells CASSQVTGPGNTIYF. The CDR3 DNA reads as TGTGCCAGCAGCCAAGTGACAGGGCCTGGAAACACCATATATTTT.

This rearrangement joins TRBV12-3 or TRBV12-4 to TRBJ2-5; D gene unclear. The CDR3 sequence is 11 residues long. The V and J ends lost 5 bases and 2 bases respectively, with 3 bases between them. The CDR3, as DNA: TGTGCCAGCAGTATACAAGAGACCCAGTACTTC. Its protein product is CASSIQETQYF.

The V gene is TRBV7-9, the J gene TRBJ1-5, with D tentatively TRBD1 (6 bases). The CDR3 extends over 17 amino acids. The germline V gene encodes CDR1 SEHNR and CDR2 FQNEAQ (reference sequence). Trimming removed 6 bases from V and 3 bases from J, with 21 bases in between. This CDR3 reads CASSSGGADTSNQPQHF. In DNA form, the CDR3 reads TGTGCCAGCAGTTCCGGGGGGGCAGATACTTCCAATCAGCCCCAGCATTTT.

The genes are TRBV7-8 and TRBJ2-5, with a weak D call TRBD2 (6 bases). This CDR3 is 13 amino acids long. Germline V gene sequence: CDR1 SGHVS, CDR2 FQNEAQ. The ends were cut back, 10 bases at V and 2 bases at J, with 14 bases in the middle. CDR3 DNA sequence: TGTGCCACATACCGGGACTCACAAGAGACCCAGTACTTC. It codes for CATYRDSQETQYF.

This rearrangement joins TRBV2 to TRBJ1-5; possible D gene TRBD1, 5 bases. Trimming took 3 bases from V and 4 from J, leaving 10 bases between them. Germline assignment: CDR1 SNHLY and CDR2 FYNNEI. The CDR3 is 14 amino acids. CDR3 sequence: CASSEGQPNQPQHF. The CDR3 bases are TGTGCCAGCAGTGAGGGGCAGCCAAATCAGCCCCAGCATTTT.

A note on this clone: A read error may account for a junction end that differs from germline. Additional DNA sequences in this sample encode the identical CDR3. The chain recombines TRBV27 with TRBJ1-1; a possible D gene is TRBD1 (6 bases). The CDR3 has 15 residues. The germline gives CDR1 MNHEY, CDR2 SMNVEV (reference sequence). The CDR3 loop is CASSLGQGSTTEAFF. CDR3 nucleotide sequence: TGTGCCAGCAGTTTGGGCCAGGGGAGCACCACTGAAGCCTTCTTT.

The J gene is TRBJ1-2, the V gene TRBV4-2; 7 bases are a match to TRBD1. CDR3 length: 15 residues. The germline gives CDR1 LGHNA, CDR2 YNFKEQ. V gave up 4 bases and J gave up 6 bases; unmatched junction bases: 11. The CDR3 loop reads CASSRVGTASDGYTF. The CDR3 DNA reads as TGTGCCAGCAGCCGAGTTGGGACAGCCTCGGATGGCTACACCTTC.

The gene calls are TRBV30 and TRBJ2-3, with D perhaps TRBD2 (6 bases). Germline CDR1 is GTSNPN and CDR2 is SVGIG (reference sequence). CDR3 length: 15 residues. Trimming shortened V by 1 base and J by 3 bases, and 14 bases separated the two germline ends. CDR3 coding DNA: TGTGCCTGGAGTGATTCTAGCGTCCAGACAGATACGCAGTATTTT. The encoded protein is CAWSDSSVQTDTQYF.